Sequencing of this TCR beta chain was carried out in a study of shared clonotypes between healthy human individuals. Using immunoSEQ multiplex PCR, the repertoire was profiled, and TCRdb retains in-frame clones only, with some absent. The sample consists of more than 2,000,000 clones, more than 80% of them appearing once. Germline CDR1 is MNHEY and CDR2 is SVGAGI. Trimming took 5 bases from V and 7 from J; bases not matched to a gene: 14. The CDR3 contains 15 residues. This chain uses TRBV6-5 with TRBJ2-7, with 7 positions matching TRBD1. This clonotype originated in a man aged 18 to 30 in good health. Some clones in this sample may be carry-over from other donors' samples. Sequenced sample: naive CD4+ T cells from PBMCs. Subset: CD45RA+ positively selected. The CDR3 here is CASSPTGTVLREQYF. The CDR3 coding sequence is TGTGCCAGCAGTCCCACCGGGACAGTTCTTCGAGAGCAGTACTTC.